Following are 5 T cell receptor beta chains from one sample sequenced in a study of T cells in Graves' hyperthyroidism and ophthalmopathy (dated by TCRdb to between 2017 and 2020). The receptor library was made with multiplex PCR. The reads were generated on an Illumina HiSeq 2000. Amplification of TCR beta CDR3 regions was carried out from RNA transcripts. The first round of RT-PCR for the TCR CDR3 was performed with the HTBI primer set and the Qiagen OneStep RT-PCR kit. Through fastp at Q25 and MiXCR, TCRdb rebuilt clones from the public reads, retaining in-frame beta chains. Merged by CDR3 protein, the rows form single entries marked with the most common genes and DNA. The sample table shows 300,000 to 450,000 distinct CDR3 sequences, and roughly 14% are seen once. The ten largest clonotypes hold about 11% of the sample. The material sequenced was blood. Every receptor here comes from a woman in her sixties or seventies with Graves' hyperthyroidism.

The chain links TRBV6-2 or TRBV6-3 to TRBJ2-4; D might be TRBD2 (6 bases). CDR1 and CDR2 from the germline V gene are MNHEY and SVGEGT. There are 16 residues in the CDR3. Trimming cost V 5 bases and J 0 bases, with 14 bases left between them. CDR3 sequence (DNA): TGTGCCAGCAGTACCCGGGACTTACTAGCCAAAAACATTCAGTACTTC. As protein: CASSTRDLLAKNIQYF.

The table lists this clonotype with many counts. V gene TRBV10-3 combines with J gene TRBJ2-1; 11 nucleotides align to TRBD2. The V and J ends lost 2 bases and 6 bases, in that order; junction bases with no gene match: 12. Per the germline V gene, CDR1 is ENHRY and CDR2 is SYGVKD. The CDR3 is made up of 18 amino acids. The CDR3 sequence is CAISEAQRSGRALNEQFF. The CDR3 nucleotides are TGTGCCATCAGTGAGGCCCAACGTAGCGGGAGGGCCCTCAATGAGCAGTTCTTC.

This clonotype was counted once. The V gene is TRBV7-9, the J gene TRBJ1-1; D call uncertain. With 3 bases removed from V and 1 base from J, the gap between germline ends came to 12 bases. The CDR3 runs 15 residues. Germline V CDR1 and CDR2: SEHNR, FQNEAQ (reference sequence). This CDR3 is CASSLRLTGNTEAFF. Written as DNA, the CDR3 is TGTGCCAGCAGCTTGCGGTTAACGGGGAACACTGAAGCTTTCTTT.

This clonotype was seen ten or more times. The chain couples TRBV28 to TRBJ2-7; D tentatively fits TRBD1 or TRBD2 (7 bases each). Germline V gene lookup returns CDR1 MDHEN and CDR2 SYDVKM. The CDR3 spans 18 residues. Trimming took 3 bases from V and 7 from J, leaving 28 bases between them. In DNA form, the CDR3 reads TGTGCCAGCAGTTTTAGGATGGGAGGGGGCCCATTTTTGAGAGAGCAGTACTTC. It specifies CASSFRMGGGPFLREQYF.

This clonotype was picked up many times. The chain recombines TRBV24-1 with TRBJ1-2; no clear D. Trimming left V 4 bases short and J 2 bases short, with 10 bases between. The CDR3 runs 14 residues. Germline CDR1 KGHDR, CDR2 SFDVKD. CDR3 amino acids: CATSDPGRNYGYTF. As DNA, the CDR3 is TGTGCCACCAGTGACCCTGGACGGAACTATGGCTACACCTTC.